Below, one TCR beta chain is given with its context. TCRdb reprocessed the 5' RACE reads via MiXCR and lists one record per CDR3 protein. The data show under 350,000 distinct CDR3 sequences, roughly 17% seen once. CDR3 size: 16 residues. In germline, CDR1 is ENHRY, CDR2 SYGVKD. V was clipped by 4 bases and J by 2 bases, with 16 bases between them. These data are taken from a study of T-cell memory formation after mild COVID-19. The receptor was isolated from a man younger than 30 who had mild COVID-19 (a few samples of this study predate the infection). Cell type and time point are not known. Sequences were obtained from PBMCs or a T cell subset sorted from them (not recorded which). The chain employs TRBV10-3 and TRBJ2-3; D might be TRBD1 or TRBD2, each matching 6 bases. The CDR3 nucleotides are TGTGCCATCAGTGGGGCAGGAGGGGGTTTCACAGATACGCAGTATTTT. Residues: CAISGAGGGFTDTQYF.